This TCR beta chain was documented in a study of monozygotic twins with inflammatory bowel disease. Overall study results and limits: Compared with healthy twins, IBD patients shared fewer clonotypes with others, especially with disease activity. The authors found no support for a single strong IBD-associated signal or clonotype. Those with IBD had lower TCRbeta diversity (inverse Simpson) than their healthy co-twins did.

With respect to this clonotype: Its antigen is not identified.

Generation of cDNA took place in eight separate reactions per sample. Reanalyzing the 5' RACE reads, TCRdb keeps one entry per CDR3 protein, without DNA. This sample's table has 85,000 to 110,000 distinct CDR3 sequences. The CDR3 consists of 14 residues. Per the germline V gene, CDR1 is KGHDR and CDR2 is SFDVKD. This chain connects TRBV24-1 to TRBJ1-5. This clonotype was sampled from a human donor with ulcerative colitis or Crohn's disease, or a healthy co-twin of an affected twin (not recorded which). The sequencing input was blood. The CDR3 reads CANLRNDSNQPQHF.